One T cell receptor (beta chain) is described in this entry. This sample was taken from a study of blood T cell repertoires in COVID-19. Background on the study: The United States, Italy and Spain were the sources of the acute and convalescent COVID-19 samples. Nucleic acid was either cDNA or gDNA, and it came from T cells, B-cell-depleted T cells, or PBMCs.

Trimming took 4 bases from V and 0 from J, leaving 9 bases between them. This CDR3 has 13 residues. CDR1 and CDR2 (germline): SQVTM, ANQGSEA. Sequenced by immunoSEQ multiplex PCR; TCRdb stores in-frame clones only, minus some. The table lists tens of thousands of clones, roughly 87% of them singletons. The clonotype originates from a man between 60 and 75 years old with acute or convalescent COVID-19. Sequencing was done on a sample of peripheral blood. The chain is built from TRBV29-1 and TRBJ1-1, with no clear D. For the CDR3, the DNA is TGCAGCGTTGCTGGGAGCATGAACACTGAAGCTTTCTTT. It specifies CSVAGSMNTEAFF.